Each of the 17 T cell receptor beta chains below was sequenced from the same sample in a study of cytomegalovirus exposure and HLA in healthy donors. The PCR used 60 Vbeta and 13 Jbeta primers. Only in-frame clones appear in the TCRdb table, and some are missing; sequencing was by immunoSEQ multiplex PCR. The table records approximately 120,000 clones, 76% of them present only once. What was sequenced was PBMCs. All receptors derive from a woman in her forties or fifties in good health and CMV-seropositive.

The J gene is TRBJ2-2, the V gene TRBV7-6; 9 nucleotides align to TRBD2. This CDR3 is built from 17 residues. The germline V gene encodes CDR1 SGHVS and CDR2 FNYEAQ. With 5 bases clipped from V and 1 base from J, the junction kept 8 bases outside the gene matches. The CDR3 bases are TGTGCCAGCAGCGCCACGGTGCGGGGGGGGAACACCGGGGAGCTGTTTTTT. It yields the protein CASSATVRGGNTGELFF.

The chain combines TRBV7-2 with TRBJ2-6; D is perhaps TRBD1 (6 bases). This CDR3 spans 15 amino acids. From germline, CDR1 is SGHTA and CDR2 FQGNSA. With 5 bases removed from V and 2 bases from J, the gap between germline ends came to 10 bases. The CDR3 loop reads CASSPQGPGANVLTF. The CDR3 DNA reads as TGTGCCAGCAGCCCTCAGGGGCCTGGGGCCAACGTCCTGACTTTC.

V gene TRBV10-3 combines with J gene TRBJ2-7, with D possibly matching TRBD2 (5 bases). This CDR3 is 13 amino acids long. The germline V and J ends were trimmed by 4 bases and 4 bases, with 11 bases remaining between them. Germline values: CDR1 ENHRY, CDR2 SYGVKD. CDR3 amino acids: CAISGVGEYEQYF. CDR3 DNA sequence: TGTGCCATCAGTGGGGTGGGAGAGTACGAGCAGTACTTC.

The J gene is TRBJ2-7, the V gene TRBV7-9, with 8 nucleotides matching TRBD1. Germline CDR1 reads SEHNR; CDR2 reads FQNEAQ (reference sequence). The CDR3 totals 14 residues. J was trimmed by 0 bases and V by 4 bases; bases with no gene match: 2. CDR3 sequence reads: CASSSGQVSYEQYF. CDR3 DNA sequence: TGTGCCAGCAGCTCGGGACAGGTCTCCTACGAGCAGTACTTC.

The V call is TRBV14, the J call TRBJ2-7; 9 bases fit TRBD1. CDR1 is SGHDN and CDR2 is FVKESK in the germline V gene. J was trimmed by 7 bases and V by 0 bases; bases with no gene match: 7. The CDR3 extends over 15 amino acids. Here the CDR3 reads CASSQEDRGLGEQYF. CDR3 nucleotide sequence: TGTGCCAGCAGCCAAGAGGACAGGGGTCTGGGAGAGCAGTACTTC.

The V call is TRBV29-1, the J call TRBJ2-3; no firm D call. This CDR3 comprises 13 residues. The V end lost 0 bases, the J end lost 5 bases, and 9 bases lay between the germline ends. The germline V gene has CDR1 SQVTM and CDR2 ANQGSEA. The CDR3 region is CSVEDPGLDTQYF. CDR3 bases: TGCAGCGTTGAAGATCCCGGGTTAGATACGCAGTATTTT.

CDR3 bases: TGCGCCAGCAGCTCGGAGGGAAACACCATATATTTT. As protein: CASSSEGNTIYF. The rearrangement links TRBV5-1 to TRBJ1-3; D is uncertain. Per the germline V gene, CDR1 is SGHRS and CDR2 is YFSETQ. This CDR3 region has 12 residues. V was trimmed by 3 bases and J by 4 bases, leaving 5 bases between them. Combining the CDR3 with reference TRBV5-1 and TRBJ1-3 gives the whole variable domain KAGVTQTPRYLIKTRGQQVTLSCSPISGHRSVSWYQQTPGQGLQFLFEYFSETQRNKGNFPGRFSGRQFSNSRSEMNVSTLELGDSALYLCASSSEGNTIYFGEGSWLTVV.

The chain carries TRBV6-5 and TRBJ1-6; D is possibly TRBD1 (6 bases). The germline V gene has CDR1 MNHEY and CDR2 SVGAGI. The CDR3 loop spans 15 amino acids. Trimming removed 7 bases at V and 6 bases at J, with 16 bases between. CDR3 sequence reads: CASIIQGWGNSPLHF. The CDR3, as DNA: TGTGCCAGCATCATACAGGGTTGGGGTAATTCACCCCTCCACTTT.

This clone was observed a handful of times. The gene calls are TRBV12-5 and TRBJ2-5; TRBD1 agrees at 7 bases. The V gene's germline CDR1 is LGHNT and CDR2 FRNRAP. The CDR3 is 13 residues long. Trimming removed 4 bases from V and 1 base from J; junction bases left unmatched: 0. The CDR3 DNA reads TGTGCTAGTGGTTCAGGGGGCCAAGAGACCCAGTACTTC. Residues: CASGSGGQETQYF.

This chain uses TRBV21-1 with TRBJ2-4; TRBD2 is the table's D call and was not checked against the DNA. TRBV21-1 is flagged as a pseudogene. There are 16 residues in the CDR3. The CDR3 protein is CASSKTTTLAKNSQYF. In nucleotides, the CDR3 is TGTGCCAGCAGCAAAACGACGACGCTAGCCAAAAACAGTCAGTACTTC.

The chain links TRBV2 to TRBJ1-5; 7 nucleotides line up with TRBD1. Trimming at V came to 10 bases and at J to 2 bases, leaving 5 bases not matched to a gene. CDR1 and CDR2 (germline): SNHLY, FYNNEI. CDR3 length: 13 amino acids. CDR3 in amino acids: CATTGERNQPQHF. CDR3 DNA: TGTGCCACCACAGGGGAACGCAATCAGCCCCAGCATTTT. Variable domain in full (rest from reference TRBV2 and TRBJ1-5): EPEVTQTPSHQVTQMGQEVILRCVPISNHLYFYWYRQILGQKVEFLVSFYNNEISEKSEIFDDQFSVERPDGSNFTLKIRSTKLEDSAMYFCATTGERNQPQHFGDGTRLSIL.

V and J are TRBV7-9 and TRBJ1-4; a possible D gene is TRBD1 (6 bases). Germline values: CDR1 SEHNR, CDR2 FQNEAQ (reference sequence). Trimming removed 4 bases from V and 8 bases from J, with 17 bases in between. This CDR3 is 15 amino acids long. CDR3 sequence: CASSSSDRLGEKLFF. In DNA form, the CDR3 reads TGTGCCAGCAGCTCCAGTGACAGGTTGGGGGAAAAACTGTTTTTT.

This chain uses TRBV4-3 with TRBJ2-2; 8 nucleotides align to TRBD2. In germline, CDR1 is LGHNA, CDR2 YSLEER. The CDR3 contains 16 residues. Trimming took 3 bases from V and 2 from J; bases not matched to a gene: 5. CDR3 in amino acids: CASSQQLAANTGELFF. The CDR3 DNA reads as TGCGCCAGCAGCCAGCAACTAGCGGCAAACACCGGGGAGCTGTTTTTT.

This clone was picked up one time. This chain connects TRBV6-1 to TRBJ1-1; TRBD1 aligns across 8 bases. V shed 5 bases and J 3 bases; nucleotides not matched to a gene: 2. The CDR3 covers 13 residues. Per the germline V gene, CDR1 is MNHNS and CDR2 is SASEGT. The CDR3 loop is CASSPQGDTEAFF. CDR3 nucleotide sequence: TGTGCCAGCAGTCCACAGGGGGACACTGAAGCTTTCTTT.

J is TRBJ2-7 and V is TRBV10-1; D possibly corresponds to TRBD1 (6 bases). Germline CDR1 reads WNHNN; CDR2 reads SYGVQD (reference sequence). The CDR3 runs 14 residues. Trimming took off 7 bases at V and 3 bases at J, with 16 bases between the two ends. Here the CDR3 reads CASIIRGTHYEQYF. CDR3 DNA: TGCGCCAGCATCATAAGGGGGACACACTACGAGCAGTACTTC.

CDR3 DNA sequence: TGTGCCAGCAGCCAAACGCGGGAGGGACTAGCGATGGGGACCCAGTACTTC. This gives the protein CASSQTREGLAMGTQYF. The V gene is TRBV4-2, the J gene TRBJ2-5, with TRBD2 matching 10 bases. Germline loops: CDR1 LGHNA, CDR2 YNFKEQ. The ends lost 2 bases at V and 7 bases at J; junction bases unmatched: 13. This CDR3 spans 17 amino acids.

The rearrangement uses TRBV5-5 and TRBJ2-1; 10 bases are a match to TRBD1. The germline V gene has CDR1 SGHKS and CDR2 YYEKEE (reference sequence). Trimming cost V 4 bases and J 4 bases; bases outside gene matches: 8. The CDR3 has 16 amino acids. CDR3 amino acids: CASSPDRGFLYNEQFF. CDR3 coding DNA: TGTGCCAGCAGCCCGGACAGGGGGTTTCTTTACAATGAGCAGTTCTTC.